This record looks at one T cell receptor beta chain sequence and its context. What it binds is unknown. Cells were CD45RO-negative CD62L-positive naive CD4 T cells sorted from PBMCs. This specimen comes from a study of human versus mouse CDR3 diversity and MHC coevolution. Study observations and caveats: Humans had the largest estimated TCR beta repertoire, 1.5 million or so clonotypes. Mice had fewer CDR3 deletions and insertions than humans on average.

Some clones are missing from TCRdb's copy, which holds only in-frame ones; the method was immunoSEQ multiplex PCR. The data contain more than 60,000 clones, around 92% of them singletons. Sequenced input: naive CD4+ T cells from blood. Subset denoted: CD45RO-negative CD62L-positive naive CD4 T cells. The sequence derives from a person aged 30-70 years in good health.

CDR3 nucleotide sequence: TGTGCCAGCAGGCCTCCCGGGGTTCCCTATGGCTACACCTTC. The encoded protein is CASRPPGVPYGYTF. The chain has TRBV28 and TRBJ1-2, with unresolved D. Germline V gives CDR1 MDHEN, CDR2 SYDVKM. The CDR3 is made up of 14 amino acids. V was pared by 6 bases and J by 4 bases, with 15 bases between.